One sample yielded the 15 T cell receptor beta chains listed below, sequenced in a study of regulatory T cells in long-lasting Graves disease. Documented time point: newly diagnosed GD, antithyroid drugs for less than 3 months. Extracted RNA from PBMCs served as the source of the TCR library. For TCR beta, libraries came from iRepertoire HTBI primers and Arm-PCR of CDR3 regions. Each CDR3 protein is one row after TCRdb ran MiXCR on the multiplex PCR reads. The table shows a few hundred thousand distinct CDR3 sequences, with 12% occurring only once. The sample also formed part of further work on T cells in Graves' hyperthyroidism and ophthalmopathy.

Sequencing was performed on peripheral blood mononuclear cells (PBMCs), taken at new diagnosis, from a patient treated with antithyroid drugs. The receptor source for this set is a young woman with Graves disease.

The chain is built from TRBV7-9 and TRBJ1-5; a weak D match, TRBD1 (5 bases). Germline V gene lookup returns CDR1 SEHNR and CDR2 FQNEAQ (reference sequence). The CDR3 runs 16 residues. V gave up 0 bases and J gave up 7 bases, with 16 bases separating them. CDR3 protein: CASSLALGSGDQPQHF. CDR3 nucleotide sequence: TGTGCCAGCAGCTTAGCTCTCGGTTCCGGGGACCAGCCCCAGCATTTT.

The sample holds many counts of this clonotype. This sequence joins TRBV6-2 or TRBV6-3 and TRBJ2-1; D may correspond to TRBD1 or TRBD2 (5 bases each). CDR3 length: 15 amino acids. Germline CDR1 is MNHEY and CDR2 is SVGEGT. V lost 5 bases, J lost 6 bases, and 17 bases lay in between. CDR3 sequence: CASSVPGTGLNEQFF. CDR3 sequence (DNA): TGTGCCAGCAGTGTCCCGGGGACGGGCCTCAATGAGCAGTTCTTC.

This clonotype was counted a few times. A read error is the likely source, as a far larger clone sits one nucleotide away. The CDR3 loop reads CASSGFLASEQYF. The CDR3 DNA is TGTGCCAGCAGCGGCTTTCTAGCCAGTGAGCAGTACTTC. This chain links TRBV9 with TRBJ2-7; the D gene is possibly TRBD2 (5 bases). This CDR3 is 13 amino acids long. Germline V gene sequence: CDR1 SGDLS, CDR2 YYNGEE. The ends were cut back, 3 bases at V and 7 bases at J, with 14 bases in the middle.

Of note for this clonotype: This may come from a read error, since a much larger clone is one base off. J is TRBJ1-5 and V is TRBV13, with 8 positions matching TRBD1. The CDR3 consists of 15 residues. Germline CDR1 PRHDT, CDR2 FYEKMQ (reference sequence). The CDR3 coding sequence is TGCGACAGCAGCTGGGGACAGGAACCCAATCAGCCCCAGCATTTT. As protein: CDSSWGQEPNQPQHF.

This clonotype was counted only a few times. The chain carries TRBV12-3 or TRBV12-4 and TRBJ2-1, with 7 nucleotides matching TRBD2. This CDR3 has 17 amino acids. Trimming at V came to 4 bases and at J to 0 bases, leaving 9 bases not matched to a gene. The CDR3 protein is CASSSRTSESSYNEQFF. The DNA of the CDR3 is TGTGCCAGCAGTTCCCGAACTAGCGAGAGCTCCTACAATGAGCAGTTCTTC.

V and J are TRBV12-3 or TRBV12-4 and TRBJ1-6, with 7 bases that match TRBD1. The CDR3 sequence is 14 residues long. The J segment lost 6 bases and the V segment lost 4 bases, leaving 3 bases of the junction unmatched. The chain's CDR3 is CASSSGQPNSPLHF. In DNA form, the CDR3 reads TGTGCCAGCAGTTCGGGACAGCCTAATTCACCCCTCCACTTT.

The chain has TRBV4-1 and TRBJ2-5; 7 bases are shared with TRBD2. Trimming cost V 6 bases and J 5 bases; bases outside gene matches: 6. Germline values: CDR1 MGHRA, CDR2 YSYEKL. The CDR3 runs to 13 residues. The CDR3 here is CASRKMGGETQYF. DNA of the CDR3: TGCGCCAGCAGAAAGATGGGGGGGGAGACCCAGTACTTC.

The V and J genes are TRBV12-3 or TRBV12-4 and TRBJ2-1, with TRBD2 matching over 9 bases. V lost 6 bases and J lost 2; bases outside the gene matches: 2. The CDR3 covers 14 residues. The CDR3: CASRTSGPYNEQFF. CDR3 DNA sequence: TGTGCCAGCAGGACTAGCGGACCCTACAATGAGCAGTTCTTC.

As regards this clonotype: A much larger clonotype is one base distant, so this may be a read error. The missing conserved phenylalanine or tryptophan at the end of this CDR3 makes a read error likely. The V call is TRBV28, the J call TRBJ2-1; D possibly uses TRBD1 or TRBD2 (7 bases each). The J call may not be correct, given that the DNA end is closer to TRBJ2-5. Germline V gene sequence: CDR1 MDHEN, CDR2 SYDVKM. This CDR3 contains 17 residues. The CDR3 DNA reads TGTGCCAGCAGTTTTCGTGTGACAGGGAGGGACCAAGAGACCCAGTACCTC. Residues: CASSFRVTGRDQETQYL.

The sample holds many counts of this clonotype. The chain uses TRBV6-5 and TRBJ2-6; possible D gene TRBD2, 6 bases. Trimming removed 0 bases at V and 0 bases at J, with 12 bases between. The CDR3 has 18 amino acids. Germline CDR1 MNHEY, CDR2 SVGAGI. CDR3 coding DNA: TGTGCCAGCAGTTACTCAAGGGACTCTAGCTCTGGGGCCAACGTCCTGACTTTC. Protein sequence: CASSYSRDSSSGANVLTF.

In this sample, this clonotype turned up many times. The chain recombines TRBV28 with TRBJ2-5; no reliable D call. Trimming took off 1 base at V and 6 bases at J, with 6 bases between the two ends. Germline loops: CDR1 MDHEN, CDR2 SYDVKM. The CDR3 has 12 amino acids. The CDR3 loop reads CASSLFRKTQYF. CDR3 coding DNA: TGTGCCAGCAGTTTATTCCGGAAGACCCAGTACTTC.

The chain uses TRBV20-1 and TRBJ2-7, with D possibly TRBD2 on 6 matching bases. Germline V lookup: CDR1 DFQATT, CDR2 SNEGSKA (reference sequence). The CDR3 runs to 16 residues. V was clipped by 3 bases and J by 5 bases, with 23 bases between them. CDR3 residues: CSASSPGVGLINEQYF. In nucleotides, the CDR3 is TGCAGTGCTAGTTCCCCGGGAGTCGGTCTCATTAACGAGCAGTACTTC.

This clonotype was seen ten or more times. The chain links TRBV6-5 to TRBJ2-5; 7 bases align to TRBD1. Unmatched junction bases numbered 10, after V lost 4 bases and J lost 2 bases. CDR1 is MNHEY and CDR2 is SVGAGI in the germline V gene. The CDR3 spans 16 residues. DNA of the CDR3: TGTGCCAGCAGTTCGGGACAGTTCTTTATTCAAGAGACCCAGTACTTC. It encodes CASSSGQFFIQETQYF.

At least ten counts were recorded for this clonotype. The rearrangement joins TRBV3-1 to TRBJ1-2; D is unresolved. In germline, CDR1 is LGHDT, CDR2 YNNKEL (reference sequence). V lost 1 base, J lost 2 bases, and 5 bases lay in between. This CDR3 is 13 amino acids long. The CDR3 spells CASSQGSNYGYTF. In DNA, the CDR3 is TGTGCCAGCAGCCAAGGAAGCAACTATGGCTACACCTTC.

This clonotype has at least ten counts. V and J are TRBV28 and TRBJ2-2; D remains ambiguous. Germline CDR1 is MDHEN and CDR2 is SYDVKM. The CDR3 is 14 amino acids. V lost 6 bases and J lost 1, with 9 bases in between. The CDR3 loop is CASRLSWNTGELFF. The DNA for the CDR3 is TGTGCCAGCAGATTGAGTTGGAACACCGGGGAGCTGTTTTTT.